This T cell receptor (beta chain) was observed in a study of cytomegalovirus exposure and HLA in healthy donors. Study conclusions and caveats: Later analysis showed most CMV-associated TCR beta chains appearing HLA-restricted. Per published accounts, TCR beta sequences correctly predicted the HLA-A and HLA-B alleles of most subjects.

To note about this clone: The target antigen is unknown.

The study ran its PCR with 60 Vbeta and 13 Jbeta primers. Only in-frame clones appear in the TCRdb table, and some are missing; sequencing was by immunoSEQ multiplex PCR. The top ten hold 1% to 1.5% of the sample, which has fewer than 120,000 clones, 78% seen once. CDR3 length: 14 residues. With 6 bases clipped from V and 3 bases from J, the junction kept 7 bases outside the gene matches. Looked up from germline, CDR1 is ENHRY and CDR2 is SYGVKD. The V call is TRBV10-3, the J call TRBJ1-1; 7 bases line up with TRBD1. This clonotype was obtained from a woman younger than 45 in good health and CMV-seronegative. The sample consisted of PBMCs. The CDR3 here is CAISGTQGDTEAFF. CDR3 coding DNA: TGTGCCATCAGCGGGACCCAGGGGGACACTGAAGCTTTCTTT.